The next 22 T cell receptor beta chains were all read from a single sample in a study of shared clonotypes between healthy human individuals. TCRdb keeps only in-frame clones here, not all; method: immunoSEQ multiplex PCR. The sample carries more than 2,000,000 clones, more than 90% recorded once. The sequenced material came from naive CD4+ T cells sorted from blood. Specified subset: CD45RA+ positively selected. The origin of the receptors is a man between 18 and 35 years old in good health.

The rearrangement joins TRBV7-2 to TRBJ1-2, with 9 bases fitting TRBD1. The ends lost 4 bases at V and 7 bases at J; junction bases unmatched: 7. The CDR3 spans 14 residues. Germline V lookup: CDR1 SGHTA, CDR2 FQGNSA. The CDR3 sequence: CASSSGQGPRGYTF. CDR3 nucleotides: TGTGCCAGCAGCTCGGGACAGGGCCCTCGTGGCTACACCTTC.

The chain is built from TRBV10-1 and TRBJ2-1; D possibly corresponds to TRBD2 (5 bases). Trimming cost V 5 bases and J 0 bases, with 8 bases left between them. Looked up from germline, CDR1 is WNHNN and CDR2 is SYGVQD (reference sequence). CDR3 length equals 14 residues. DNA of the CDR3: TGCGCCAGCAGTTTAGGAGGCTCCTACAATGAGCAGTTCTTC. Translation gives CASSLGGSYNEQFF.

The genes are TRBV4-2 and TRBJ2-7; a weak D match, TRBD1 (6 bases). Germline CDR1 LGHNA, CDR2 YNFKEQ. The CDR3 loop spans 14 amino acids. V dropped 0 bases and J dropped 7 bases, with 13 bases sitting between them. CDR3 sequence reads: CASSQEQGKREQYF. In nucleotides, the CDR3 is TGTGCCAGCAGCCAAGAACAGGGTAAGAGGGAGCAGTACTTC.

The chain joins TRBV30 to TRBJ2-7; D not certain. V lost 2 bases and J 6 bases, leaving 17 bases between the germline ends. Germline V lookup: CDR1 GTSNPN, CDR2 SVGIG (reference sequence). This CDR3 comprises 14 residues. The CDR3 nucleotides are TGTGCCTGGAGTAATGGCGACTGGCACTCCGAGCAGTACTTC. Encoded protein: CAWSNGDWHSEQYF. Based on the CDR3 plus reference TRBV30 and TRBJ2-7, the full variable domain is SQTIHQWPATLVQPVGSPLSLECTVEGTSNPNLYWYRQAAGRGLQLLFYSVGIGQISSEVPQNLSASRPQDRQFILSSKKLLLSDSGFYLCAWSNGDWHSEQYFGPGTRLTVT.

The gene calls are TRBV11-2 and TRBJ1-4, with 7 bases fitting TRBD1. V was clipped by 7 bases and J by 4 bases; unmatched bases: 6. The CDR3 sequence is 14 residues long. Germline V lookup: CDR1 SGHAT, CDR2 FQNNGV. The CDR3 DNA sequence: TGTGCCAGCAACGAGGACAGGCTTAATGAAAAACTGTTTTTT. Translated: CASNEDRLNEKLFF.

The chain carries TRBV2 and TRBJ1-5, with 7 bases fitting TRBD1. Trimming at V came to 7 bases and at J to 6 bases, leaving 6 bases not matched to a gene. Germline V gene sequence: CDR1 SNHLY, CDR2 FYNNEI. The CDR3 has 13 amino acids. The DNA of the CDR3 is TGTGCCAGCACCGGACAGGCCCTTCAGCCCCAGCATTTT. It translates to CASTGQALQPQHF.

The chain combines TRBV6-1 with TRBJ1-2; D remains unclear. V was shortened by 8 bases and J by 2 bases, with 12 bases between the two germline ends. CDR1 and CDR2 from the germline V gene are MNHNS and SASEGT. The CDR3 is made up of 13 amino acids. For the CDR3, the DNA is TGTGCCAGCTCTCCGACGGACAACTATGGCTACACCTTC. This encodes CASSPTDNYGYTF.

The genes are TRBV9 and TRBJ1-2, with a weak D call TRBD1 (6 bases). CDR1 SGDLS and CDR2 YYNGEE come from the germline V gene. CDR3 size: 15 residues. The V and J ends lost 4 bases and 4 bases respectively, with 17 bases between them. This CDR3 reads CASSPTGEGGYGYTF. CDR3 in DNA: TGTGCCAGCAGCCCCACGGGGGAAGGGGGCTATGGCTACACCTTC.

The chain links TRBV5-6 to TRBJ1-1; D gene unclear. In germline, CDR1 is SGHDT, CDR2 YYEEEE. V gave up 0 bases and J gave up 2 bases, with 14 bases separating them. The CDR3 has 16 residues. DNA for the CDR3: TGTGCCAGCAGCTTGGGGGTAGGTGGGCTAAACACTGAAGCTTTCTTT. It specifies CASSLGVGGLNTEAFF.

The rearrangement links TRBV18 to TRBJ2-7; D uncertain. Germline CDR1 KGHSH, CDR2 LQKENI. The CDR3 has 14 amino acids. Trimming left V 2 bases short and J 0 bases short, with 8 bases between. The CDR3 is CASSPSPLSYEQYF. The DNA for the CDR3 is TGTGCCAGCTCACCAAGCCCCCTCTCCTACGAGCAGTACTTC.

V and J are TRBV19 and TRBJ1-2, with 9 bases matching TRBD1. The V gene's germline CDR1 is LNHDA and CDR2 SQIVND (reference sequence). This CDR3 spans 15 amino acids. After removal of 4 bases from V and 8 bases from J, the junction contained 11 bases not matched to a gene. The CDR3 reads CASSTPGQGSRGYTF. The CDR3 DNA reads as TGTGCCAGTAGTACACCGGGACAGGGTTCGAGAGGCTACACCTTC. The entire variable domain, with the rest obtained from reference TRBV19 and TRBJ1-2, is as follows: DGGITQSPKYLFRKEGQNVTLSCEQNLNHDAMYWYRQDPGQGLRLIYYSQIVNDFQKGDIAEGYSVSREKKESFPLTVTSAQKNPTAFYLCASSTPGQGSRGYTFGSGTRLTVV.

The chain combines TRBV6-5 with TRBJ1-2, with 9 bases aligning to TRBD1. Germline lookup yields CDR1 MNHEY and CDR2 SVGAGI. CDR3 size: 14 residues. V lost 7 bases to trimming and J lost 2 bases; unmatched junction nucleotides: 5. The CDR3 sequence: CASNRQGENYGYTF. DNA of the CDR3: TGTGCCAGCAACAGACAGGGGGAGAACTATGGCTACACCTTC.

This rearrangement joins TRBV4-1 to TRBJ2-3; 10 bases are a match to TRBD1. Germline lookup yields CDR1 MGHRA and CDR2 YSYEKL. J lost 15 bases, V lost 0 bases, and 6 bases had no gene match. This CDR3 has 13 amino acids. Here the CDR3 DNA reads TGCGCCAGCAGCCAAGAGAGGGGACAGGGGTGCTATTTT. This codes for CASSQERGQGCYF.

The chain carries TRBV27 and TRBJ2-2; 10 bases align to TRBD2. This CDR3 comprises 16 residues. Germline CDR1 and CDR2: MNHEY and SMNVEV (reference sequence). The trim removed 7 bases at V and 5 bases at J, leaving 10 bases unmatched. In nucleotides, the CDR3 is TGTGCCAGCAAGGCAGCCGCTAGCGGGAGAACCGGGGAGCTGTTTTTT. This gives the protein CASKAAASGRTGELFF.

Only one count was recorded for this clone. The V and J genes are TRBV7-9 and TRBJ2-1; no clear D. The germline CDR1 and CDR2 sequences are SEHNR and FQNEAQ (reference sequence). The CDR3 spans 12 residues. V lost 5 bases and J lost 6, with 8 bases in between. The CDR3 here is CASSRFGNEQFF. The CDR3 nucleotides are TGTGCCAGCAGCCGATTTGGCAATGAGCAGTTCTTC.

V gene TRBV2 combines with J gene TRBJ1-6; D gene unclear. V was trimmed by 6 bases and J by 8 bases, leaving 17 bases between them. Germline CDR1 SNHLY, CDR2 FYNNEI. The CDR3 has 15 residues. The DNA for the CDR3 is TGTGCCAGCAGAGCCTACACGAGCGTCGATTCACCCCTCCACTTT. Translated, it gives CASRAYTSVDSPLHF.

The chain is built from TRBV2 and TRBJ2-6; D possibly uses TRBD1 or TRBD2 (5 bases each). This CDR3 is 16 amino acids long. V shed 5 bases and J shed 1 base, with 12 bases lying between them. Germline CDR1 reads SNHLY; CDR2 reads FYNNEI. The CDR3 DNA is TGTGCCAGCAGTCCGTGGGGGAATTCTGGGGCCAACGTCCTGACTTTC. Residues: CASSPWGNSGANVLTF. The full variable domain, rest sourced from reference TRBV2 and TRBJ2-6, is EPEVTQTPSHQVTQMGQEVILRCVPISNHLYFYWYRQILGQKVEFLVSFYNNEISEKSEIFDDQFSVERPDGSNFTLKIRSTKLEDSAMYFCASSPWGNSGANVLTFGAGSRLTVL.

This clone was detected only once. V and J are TRBV7-2 and TRBJ2-5; D gene uncertain. CDR3 length: 14 residues. With 3 bases removed from V and 4 bases from J, the gap between germline ends came to 12 bases. Germline V CDR1 and CDR2: SGHTA, FQGNSA. CDR3 in DNA: TGTGCCAGCAGCTTGCAGGTAGTTGGAGAGACCCAGTACTTC. Translating it yields CASSLQVVGETQYF.

The V and J genes are TRBV28 and TRBJ2-1; 7 bases are shared with TRBD2. Germline assignment: CDR1 MDHEN and CDR2 SYDVKM. Germline trimming cut 6 bases from V and 9 bases from J; bases unmatched to any gene: 14. CDR3 size: 15 residues. CDR3 nucleotide sequence: TGTGCCAGCAGCGCTACCCGGGGGGTCCAGAGTGAGCAGTTCTTC. Amino acids: CASSATRGVQSEQFF.

This chain uses TRBV6-1 with TRBJ1-2; possible D gene TRBD1, 6 bases. The CDR3 has 14 amino acids. The ends were cut back, 4 bases at V and 4 bases at J, with 13 bases in the middle. Germline values: CDR1 MNHNS, CDR2 SASEGT. Here the CDR3 DNA reads TGTGCCAGCAGTGGGACGGGGGGGCTCTATGGCTACACCTTC. As protein: CASSGTGGLYGYTF.

J is TRBJ2-7 and V is TRBV27; a possible D gene is TRBD1 (6 bases). The CDR3 runs 17 residues. Trimming pared 6 bases from V and 4 bases from J, leaving 25 bases between. Germline V gene lookup returns CDR1 MNHEY and CDR2 SMNVEV (reference sequence). The CDR3 coding sequence is TGTGCCAGCAGGGGGTGGCCACCCGGGACAAGGGGGTACGAGCAGTACTTC. Translated: CASRGWPPGTRGYEQYF.

The CDR3 loop is CASSLEGSAGEQYF. CDR3 DNA: TGTGCCAGCAGCTTAGAGGGTAGCGCCGGCGAGCAGTACTTC. The chain has TRBV7-9 and TRBJ2-7, with D perhaps TRBD2 (5 bases). The germline gives CDR1 SEHNR, CDR2 FQNEAQ (reference sequence). This CDR3 is 14 amino acids long. V lost 1 base, J lost 6 bases, and 13 bases lay in between.